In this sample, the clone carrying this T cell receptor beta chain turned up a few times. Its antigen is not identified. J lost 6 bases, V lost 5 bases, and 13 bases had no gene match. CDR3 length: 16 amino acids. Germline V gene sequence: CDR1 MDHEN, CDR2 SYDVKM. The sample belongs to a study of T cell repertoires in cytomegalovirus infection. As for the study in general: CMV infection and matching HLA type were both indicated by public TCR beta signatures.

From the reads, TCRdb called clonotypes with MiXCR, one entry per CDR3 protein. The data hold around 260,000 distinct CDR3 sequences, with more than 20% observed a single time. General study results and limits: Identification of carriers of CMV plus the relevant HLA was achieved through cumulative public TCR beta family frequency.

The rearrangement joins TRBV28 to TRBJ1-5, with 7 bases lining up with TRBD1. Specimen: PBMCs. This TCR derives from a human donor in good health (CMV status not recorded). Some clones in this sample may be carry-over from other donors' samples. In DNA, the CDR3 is TGTGCCAGCAGTCTGACAGGGTCTTACTCAGGTCAGCCCCAGCATTTT. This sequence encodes CASSLTGSYSGQPQHF.